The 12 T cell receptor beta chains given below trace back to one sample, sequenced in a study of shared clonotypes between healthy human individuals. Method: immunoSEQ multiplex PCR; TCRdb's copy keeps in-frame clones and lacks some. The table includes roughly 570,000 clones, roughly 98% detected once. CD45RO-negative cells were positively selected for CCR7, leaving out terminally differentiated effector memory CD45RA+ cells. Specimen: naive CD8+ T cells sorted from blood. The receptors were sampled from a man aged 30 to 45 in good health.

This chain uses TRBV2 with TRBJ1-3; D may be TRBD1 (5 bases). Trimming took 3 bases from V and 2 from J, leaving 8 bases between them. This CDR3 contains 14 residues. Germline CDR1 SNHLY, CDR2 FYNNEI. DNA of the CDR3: TGTGCCAGCAGTGAGGGGGAAGCTGGAAACACCATATATTTT. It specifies CASSEGEAGNTIYF. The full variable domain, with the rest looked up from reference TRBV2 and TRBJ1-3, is EPEVTQTPSHQVTQMGQEVILRCVPISNHLYFYWYRQILGQKVEFLVSFYNNEISEKSEIFDDQFSVERPDGSNFTLKIRSTKLEDSAMYFCASSEGEAGNTIYFGEGSWLTVV.

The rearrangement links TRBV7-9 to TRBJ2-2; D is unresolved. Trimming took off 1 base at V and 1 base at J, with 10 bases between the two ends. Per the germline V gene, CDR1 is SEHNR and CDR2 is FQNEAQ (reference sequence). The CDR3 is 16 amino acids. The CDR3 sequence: CASSLEVGMNTGELFF. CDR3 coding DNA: TGTGCCAGCAGCTTAGAGGTTGGAATGAACACCGGGGAGCTGTTTTTT.

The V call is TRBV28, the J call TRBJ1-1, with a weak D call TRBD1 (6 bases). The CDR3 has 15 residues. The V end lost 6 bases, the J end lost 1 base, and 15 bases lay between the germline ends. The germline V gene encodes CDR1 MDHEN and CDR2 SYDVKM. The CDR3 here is CASRINRVGNTEAFF. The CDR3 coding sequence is TGTGCCAGCAGGATTAACAGGGTGGGGAACACTGAAGCTTTCTTT.

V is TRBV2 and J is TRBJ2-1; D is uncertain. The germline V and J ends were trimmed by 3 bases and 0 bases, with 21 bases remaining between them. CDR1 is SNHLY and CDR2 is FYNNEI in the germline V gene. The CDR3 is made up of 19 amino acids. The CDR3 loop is CASSDYPHGRASSYNEQFF. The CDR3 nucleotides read TGTGCCAGCAGTGATTACCCCCACGGACGCGCCAGCTCCTACAATGAGCAGTTCTTC.

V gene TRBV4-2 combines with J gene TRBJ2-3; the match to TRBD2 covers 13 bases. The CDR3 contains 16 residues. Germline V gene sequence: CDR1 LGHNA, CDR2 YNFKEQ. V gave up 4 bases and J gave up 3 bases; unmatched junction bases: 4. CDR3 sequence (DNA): TGTGCCAGCAGCCCTCGGACTAGCGGGAGTACAGATACGCAGTATTTT. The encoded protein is CASSPRTSGSTDTQYF.

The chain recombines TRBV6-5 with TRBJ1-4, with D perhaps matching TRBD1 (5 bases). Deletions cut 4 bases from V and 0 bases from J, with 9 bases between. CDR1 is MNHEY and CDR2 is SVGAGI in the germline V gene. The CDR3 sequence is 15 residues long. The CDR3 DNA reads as TGTGCCAGCAGTTCCTCAGGGACAACTAATGAAAAACTGTTTTTT. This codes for CASSSSGTTNEKLFF.

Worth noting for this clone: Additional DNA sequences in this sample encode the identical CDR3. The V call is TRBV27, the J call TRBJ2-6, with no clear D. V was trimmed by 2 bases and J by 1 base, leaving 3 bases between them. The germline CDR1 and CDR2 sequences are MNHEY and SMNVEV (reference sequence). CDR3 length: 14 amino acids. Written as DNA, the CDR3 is TGTGCCAGCAGTTTAGGTTCTGGGGCCAACGTCCTGACTTTC. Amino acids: CASSLGSGANVLTF.

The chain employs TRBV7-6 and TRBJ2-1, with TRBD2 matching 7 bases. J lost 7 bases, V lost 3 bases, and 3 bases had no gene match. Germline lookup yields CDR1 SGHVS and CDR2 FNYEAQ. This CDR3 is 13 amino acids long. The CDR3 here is CASSFRGGNEQFF. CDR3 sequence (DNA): TGTGCCAGCAGCTTCCGGGGAGGGAATGAGCAGTTCTTC.

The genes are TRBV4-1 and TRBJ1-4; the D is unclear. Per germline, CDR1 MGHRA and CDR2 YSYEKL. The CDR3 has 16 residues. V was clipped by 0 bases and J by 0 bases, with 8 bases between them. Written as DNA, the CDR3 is TGCGCCAGCAGCCAAGATGGTTTTACAACTAATGAAAAACTGTTTTTT. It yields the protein CASSQDGFTTNEKLFF.

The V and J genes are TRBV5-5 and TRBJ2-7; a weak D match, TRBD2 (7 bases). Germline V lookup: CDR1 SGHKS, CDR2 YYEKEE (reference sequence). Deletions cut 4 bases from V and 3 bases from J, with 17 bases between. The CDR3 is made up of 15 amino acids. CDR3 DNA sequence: TGTGCCAGCAGCGGGGGCGGGAGACCCCACTACGAGCAGTACTTC. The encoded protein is CASSGGGRPHYEQYF.

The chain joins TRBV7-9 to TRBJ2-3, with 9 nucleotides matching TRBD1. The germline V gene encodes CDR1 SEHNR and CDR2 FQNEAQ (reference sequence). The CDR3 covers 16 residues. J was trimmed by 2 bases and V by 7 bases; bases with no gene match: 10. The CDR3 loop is CASILPGTGPTDTQYF. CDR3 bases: TGTGCCAGCATCCTACCGGGGACAGGGCCCACAGATACGCAGTATTTT.

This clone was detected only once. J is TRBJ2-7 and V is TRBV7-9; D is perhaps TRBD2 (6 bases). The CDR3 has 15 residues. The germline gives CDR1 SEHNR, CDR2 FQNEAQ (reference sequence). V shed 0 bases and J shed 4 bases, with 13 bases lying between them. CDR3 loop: CASSLATGVMYEQYF. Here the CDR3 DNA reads TGTGCCAGCAGCTTAGCGACGGGAGTAATGTACGAGCAGTACTTC.